This record looks at one TCR beta chain sequence and its context. The study ran its PCR with 60 Vbeta and 13 Jbeta primers. Generated by immunoSEQ multiplex PCR, the TCRdb table keeps only in-frame clones and is missing some. The sample lists 120,000 to 150,000 clones, around three quarters occurring once. The record originates from a study of cytomegalovirus exposure and HLA in healthy donors. Germline V gene sequence: CDR1 SGHNT, CDR2 YYREEE (reference sequence). CDR3 length: 15 residues. V was trimmed by 3 bases and J by 6 bases, leaving 15 bases between them. The chain links TRBV5-4 to TRBJ2-2; TRBD1 might be the D (5 bases). Sequencing was performed on PBMCs. This TCR came from a middle-aged man in good health and CMV-seronegative. In DNA form, the CDR3 reads TGTGCCAGCAGCTCCCTCGACAGACTCCCCGGGGAGCTGTTTTTT. Translated, it gives CASSSLDRLPGELFF.